The rows below give T cell receptor beta chains drawn from one sample of a study of glioma-infiltrating T cells after dendritic cell vaccination. Generated by immunoSEQ multiplex PCR, the TCRdb table keeps only in-frame clones and is missing some. The repertoire consists of about 76,000 clones, with over 75% occurring once and the leading ten covering 2% to 2.5%. The sequences come from blood, collected after dendritic cell vaccination. These receptors originate from a human donor with glioblastoma. Each CDR3 is given with its conserved first and last residue. The D gene is left open where the match is weak. Part of the rows lack a size; the others show once, few, many or a class for expanded clones.

abundance	d_gene	j_gene	v_gene	CDR3aa	CDR3nt
.	.	TRBJ1-4	TRBV7-9	CASSLARDAEKLFF	TGTGCCAGCAGCTTAGCCAGGGATGCTGAAAAACTGTTTTTT
once	TRBD1	TRBJ2-6	TRBV5-1	CASSLVQGAGANVLTF	TGCGCCAGCAGCTTGGTACAGGGGGCTGGGGCCAACGTCCTGACTTTC
.	TRBD1	TRBJ1-4	TRBV28	CASSTRTGVNEKLFF	TGTGCCAGCAGTACCAGGACAGGAGTTAATGAAAAACTGTTTTTT
.	TRBD1	TRBJ1-6	TRBV5-1	CASSLWSTGYNSPLHF	TGCGCCAGCAGCTTGTGGTCGACAGGGTATAATTCACCCCTCCACTTT
.	.	TRBJ1-2	TRBV5-6	CASSLVGGYGYTF	TGTGCCAGCAGCTTGGTGGGGGGCTATGGCTACACCTTC
.	.	TRBJ1-1	TRBV5-4	CASSAAPMNTEAFF	TGTGCCAGCAGCGCGGCCCCGATGAACACTGAAGCTTTCTTT
.	.	TRBJ1-1	TRBV29-1	CSVEEHGGSTEAFF	TGCAGCGTTGAAGAACATGGAGGGAGCACTGAAGCTTTCTTT
.	.	TRBJ2-7	TRBV21-1	CASSKGGGTGGGEQYF	TGTGCCAGCAGCAAAGGGGGGGGGACAGGGGGCGGTGAGCAGTACTTC
.	TRBD1	TRBJ2-7	TRBV16	CASSPDRVEQYF	TGTGCCAGCAGCCCGGACAGGGTCGAGCAGTACTTC
.	TRBD2	TRBJ2-7	TRBV27	CASSRAGSFLYEQYF	TGTGCCAGCAGCAGAGCGGGGAGCTTTCTGTACGAGCAGTACTTC
.	.	TRBJ2-2	TRBV11-2	CASSPRLAVIRGELFF	TGTGCCAGCAGCCCTAGATTAGCGGTCATCCGAGGGGAGCTGTTTTTT
.	TRBD1	TRBJ1-2	TRBV30	CAWGIQGLGHYGYTF	TGTGCCTGGGGAATACAGGGGCTGGGCCACTATGGCTACACCTTC
once	.	TRBJ2-1	TRBV9	CASSDPRGSSYNEQFF	TGTGCCAGCAGCGACCCTAGGGGTAGCTCCTACAATGAGCAGTTCTTC
.	TRBD1	TRBJ2-7	TRBV7-2	CASSSTGTGFHEQYF	TGTGCCAGCAGCTCTACCGGGACAGGGTTCCACGAGCAGTACTTC
once	.	TRBJ2-5	TRBV5-1	CASSSDYQETQYF	TGCGCCAGCAGCTCGGACTACCAAGAGACCCAGTACTTC
.	TRBD1	TRBJ1-1	TRBV2	CASTRQGGNTEAFF	TGTGCCAGCACCCGACAGGGGGGCAACACTGAAGCTTTCTTT
.	.	TRBJ1-6	TRBV18	CASSPITMQADSPLHF	TGTGCCAGCTCACCAATTACCATGCAAGCGGATTCACCCCTCCACTTT
.	TRBD2	TRBJ2-5	TRBV11-2	CASSLDSGTSSETQYF	TGTGCCAGCAGCTTAGATTCAGGGACTAGCTCAGAGACCCAGTACTTC
.	TRBD1	TRBJ2-5	TRBV18	CASSPPQGDRETQYF	TGTGCCAGCTCACCACCGCAGGGGGATCGAGAGACCCAGTACTTC
.	.	TRBJ1-1	TRBV10-3	CAISESPVMNTEAFF	TGTGCCATCAGTGAGTCGCCAGTCATGAACACTGAAGCTTTCTTT
.	TRBD2	TRBJ2-7	TRBV6-1	CASIGTSGEQYF	TGTGCCAGCATCGGCACTAGCGGCGAGCAGTACTTC
.	.	TRBJ2-3	TRBV5-6	CASSLTASSTDTQYF	TGTGCCAGCAGCTTGACAGCTTCGAGCACAGATACGCAGTATTTT
.	.	TRBJ1-5	TRBV2	CASSESGPQHF	TGTGCCAGCAGTGAATCGGGGCCCCAGCATTTT
.	TRBD1	TRBJ1-2	TRBV6-5	CASKPGQGYGYTF	TGTGCCAGCAAACCGGGACAGGGGTATGGCTACACCTTC
.	.	TRBJ1-1	TRBV9	CASSVGGENTEAFF	TGTGCCAGCAGCGTGGGAGGGGAGAACACTGAAGCTTTCTTT
.	TRBD1	TRBJ2-5	TRBV2	CASRVHRGETQYF	TGTGCCAGCAGAGTCCACAGGGGAGAGACCCAGTACTTC
.	.	TRBJ2-7	TRBV11-2	CASSPKLYEQYF	TGTGCCAGCAGCCCTAAACTCTACGAGCAGTACTTC
once	.	TRBJ1-1	TRBV6-1	CASNPGDSGGTEAFF	TGTGCCAGCAATCCGGGAGACAGCGGGGGCACTGAAGCTTTCTTT